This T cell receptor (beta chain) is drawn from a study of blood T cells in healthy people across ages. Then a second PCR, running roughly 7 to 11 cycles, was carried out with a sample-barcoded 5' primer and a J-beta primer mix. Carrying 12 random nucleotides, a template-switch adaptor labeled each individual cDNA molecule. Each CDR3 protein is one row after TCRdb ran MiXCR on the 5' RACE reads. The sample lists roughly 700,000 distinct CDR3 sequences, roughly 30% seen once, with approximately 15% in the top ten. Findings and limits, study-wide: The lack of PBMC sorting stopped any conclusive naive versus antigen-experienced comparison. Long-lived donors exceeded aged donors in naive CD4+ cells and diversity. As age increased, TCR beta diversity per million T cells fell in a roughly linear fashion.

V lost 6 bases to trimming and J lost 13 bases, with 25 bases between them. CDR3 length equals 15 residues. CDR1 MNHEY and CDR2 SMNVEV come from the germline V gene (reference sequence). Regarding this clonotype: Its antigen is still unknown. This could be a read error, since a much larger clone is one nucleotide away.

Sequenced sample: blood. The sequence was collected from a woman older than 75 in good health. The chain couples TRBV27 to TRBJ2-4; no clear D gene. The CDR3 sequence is CASRGFATLGNEQYF. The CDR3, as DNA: TGTGCCAGCAGAGGGTTTGCAACCCTGGGGAATGAGCAGTACTTC.